A selection of T cell receptor beta chains follows, all from one sample in a study of post-analysis software for immune sequencing data. Each CDR3 protein gets one entry after TCRdb re-called the PCR reads with MiXCR. Found here are hundreds of thousands of distinct CDR3 sequences, 59% of them singletons; the top ten hold approximately 11%. The sequenced material came from blood. These receptors were taken from a girl aged 2-10 years with multiple sclerosis. The CDR3 runs from the conserved cysteine through the conserved F or W. Fields, in order: clone size, J gene, V gene, D gene, CDR3 protein, CDR3 DNA. The D gene is left open where the match is weak. A clone size is listed for some rows: how often the clone was seen (once, few, many), or a class if it is expanded.

>few|TRBJ2-7|TRBV12-3/TRBV12-4|TRBD1
CASPPRGQATFQQYF
TGTGCCAGCCCTCCGAGGGGACAGGCTACCTTCCAGCAGTACTTC
>NA|TRBJ2-2|TRBV11-1|NA
CAGGPGPNTGELFF
TGTGCCGGTGGACCGGGGCCCAACACCGGGGAGCTGTTTTTT
>few|TRBJ2-7|TRBV20-1|NA
CSARRSSQSSYEQYF
TGCAGTGCTAGAAGAAGCAGCCAGAGCTCCTACGAGCAGTACTTC
>NA|TRBJ2-3|TRBV11-2|NA
CASSFFGRSTDTQYF
TGTGCCAGCAGCTTTTTCGGCAGGAGCACAGATACGCAGTATTTT
>NA|TRBJ2-6|TRBV7-2|NA
CASSRVTSGANVLTF
TGTGCCAGCAGCCGTGTCACTTCTGGGGCCAACGTCCTGACTTTC
>few|TRBJ2-2|TRBV20-1|TRBD2
CSAPPPSGRTNTGELFF
TGCAGTGCCCCGCCCCCTAGCGGGCGGACGAACACCGGGGAGCTGTTTTTT
>few|TRBJ2-5|TRBV5-1|NA
CASIGPSETQYF
TGCGCCAGCATTGGGCCTTCGGAGACCCAGTACTTC
>few|TRBJ1-6|TRBV29-1|NA
CSVASSPLHF
TGCAGCGTTGCGAGCTCACCCCTCCACTTT
>few|TRBJ2-3|TRBV7-9|NA
CASSNRDPSTDTQYF
TGTGCCAGCAGCAACAGGGACCCTAGCACAGATACGCAGTATTTT
>NA|TRBJ2-7|TRBV14|NA
CASSQDGDYEQYF
TGTGCCAGCAGCCAAGATGGAGACTACGAGCAGTACTTC
>few|TRBJ2-1|TRBV7-2|NA
CASSLVSLSSYNEQFF
TGTGCCAGCAGCTTAGTCTCCCTCAGCTCCTACAATGAGCAGTTCTTC
>few|TRBJ2-7|TRBV2|NA
CASSADGADSSYEQYF
TGTGCCAGCAGCGCCGATGGAGCGGACAGCTCCTACGAGCAGTACTTC
>NA|TRBJ2-1|TRBV27|TRBD1
CASRRQGSYNEQFF
TGTGCCAGCAGAAGACAGGGCTCCTACAATGAGCAGTTCTTC
>few|TRBJ2-5|TRBV6-6|TRBD1
CASSGTGDRRETQYF
TGTGCCAGCAGCGGGACAGGCGACAGGAGAGAGACCCAGTACTTC
>NA|TRBJ1-1|TRBV7-2|NA
CASSPTGGRTFF
TGTGCCAGCAGTCCTACAGGAGGTCGGACTTTCTTT
>NA|TRBJ2-7|TRBV7-9|NA
CASNLVREGSYEQYF
TGTGCCAGCAACTTAGTCAGGGAAGGTTCCTACGAGCAGTACTTC
>few|TRBJ2-3|TRBV15|NA
CATSRGTGTDTQYF
TGTGCCACCAGCAGGGGGACGGGCACAGATACGCAGTATTTT
>NA|TRBJ2-1|TRBV30|NA
CAWTYRSQYNEQFF
TGTGCCTGGACTTACAGGAGTCAATACAATGAGCAGTTCTTC
>NA|TRBJ2-1|TRBV2|NA
CASSEFSGAYNEQFF
TGTGCCAGCAGTGAATTTTCAGGCGCCTACAATGAGCAGTTCTTC
>few|TRBJ2-7|TRBV29-1|NA
CSVVILSGGSYEQYF
TGCAGCGTTGTAATCCTTAGTGGGGGTTCCTACGAGCAGTACTTC
>few|TRBJ1-6|TRBV6-6|NA
CASSLEGNSPLHF
TGTGCCAGCAGTTTGGAGGGTAATTCACCCCTCCACTTT
>NA|TRBJ2-4|TRBV7-6|TRBD1
CASSLSPGTGNKNIQYF
TGTGCCAGCAGCCTATCACCCGGGACAGGGAACAAAAACATTCAGTACTTC
>NA|TRBJ2-1|TRBV29-1|TRBD2
CSVAPSGYNEQFF
TGCAGCGTTGCCCCTAGCGGGTACAATGAGCAGTTCTTC